These 20 T cell receptor beta chains were all obtained from the same sample, sequenced in a study of cytomegalovirus exposure and HLA in healthy donors (dated by TCRdb to about 2017). Library method: the immunoSEQ multiplex PCR assay. A mixture of 60 forward primers for TCR Vbeta segments and 13 reverse primers for TCR Jbeta segments was used in the multiplex PCR. The immuneACCESS repertoire file appears here via TCRdb, limited to in-frame rearrangements. These files lack a portion of the clones; in checked studies, under half of the deficit traces to unresolved V genes, and the cause of the others is not known. For this sample the table gives approximately 140,000 clones, of which roughly 74% were detected only once. Roughly 6.2% of the sample comes from the top ten. The sample taken for sequencing was PBMCs. These receptors came from a middle-aged woman in good health and CMV-seropositive.

The CDR3 region is CASSLGQFQETQYF. Written as DNA, the CDR3 is TGTGCCAGCAGCCTAGGACAGTTCCAAGAGACCCAGTACTTC. The genes are TRBV11-3 and TRBJ2-5; a weak D match, TRBD1 (6 bases). Germline-derived CDR1 and CDR2 are SGHNT and YENEEA. The CDR3 contains 14 residues. V lost 5 bases, J lost 1 base, and 11 bases lay in between.

The genes are TRBV7-2 and TRBJ2-4; 9 bases map to TRBD1. Germline CDR1 SGHTA, CDR2 FQGNSA. V lost 5 bases to trimming and J lost 1 base; unmatched junction nucleotides: 12. The CDR3 extends over 18 amino acids. CDR3 coding DNA: TGTGCCAGCAGCCTCTACCAACAACAGGGGGCGGCCAAAAACATTCAGTACTTC. This sequence encodes CASSLYQQQGAAKNIQYF.

The chain couples TRBV6-5 to TRBJ2-5, with D tentatively TRBD2 (5 bases). The assigned J gene may be wrong: the sequence end matches TRBJ2-7 better. CDR1 is MNHEY, CDR2 SVGAGI, per germline. The CDR3 is 16 amino acids. As DNA, the CDR3 is TGTGCCAGCAGTTACTCGATCGAGGGAACTCCCTACGAGCAGTACTTC. Amino acids: CASSYSIEGTPYEQYF.

The rearrangement uses TRBV7-2 and TRBJ2-1; D not resolved. The germline gives CDR1 SGHTA, CDR2 FQGNSA. V lost 6 bases, J lost 7 bases, and 10 bases lay in between. CDR3 size: 12 residues. The CDR3 nucleotides are TGTGCCAGCAGTGAGCGCTTTAATGAGCAGTTCTTC. Protein sequence: CASSERFNEQFF.

J is TRBJ2-4 and V is TRBV7-9, with D possibly matching TRBD1 (5 bases). The germline gives CDR1 SEHNR, CDR2 FQNEAQ (reference sequence). The CDR3 totals 17 residues. V was trimmed by 1 base and J by 5 bases, leaving 18 bases between them. The DNA for the CDR3 is TGTGCCAGCAGCTTAGACCCCCCAAGGGGCGGTGAAAACATTCAGTACTTC. The encoded protein is CASSLDPPRGGENIQYF.

The rearrangement joins TRBV9 to TRBJ1-1, with D possibly being TRBD1 (5 bases). Trimming pared 0 bases from V and 1 base from J, leaving 10 bases between. CDR1 SGDLS and CDR2 YYNGEE come from the germline V gene. The CDR3 contains 15 residues. The CDR3 loop reads CASSVAGHSNTEAFF. CDR3 DNA sequence: TGTGCCAGCAGCGTAGCTGGACACTCGAACACTGAAGCTTTCTTT.

V and J are TRBV2 and TRBJ2-7; D unresolved. The CDR3 loop spans 14 amino acids. Deletions cut 1 base from V and 1 base from J, with 8 bases between. Germline lookup yields CDR1 SNHLY and CDR2 FYNNEI. In nucleotides, the CDR3 is TGTGCCAGCAGTGAAGTAGAGGAATCCTACGAGCAGTACTTC. Residues: CASSEVEESYEQYF.

The V call is TRBV29-1, the J call TRBJ2-7; 8 bases map to TRBD1. V lost 4 bases to trimming and J lost 3 bases; unmatched junction nucleotides: 8. CDR3 length equals 14 residues. In germline, CDR1 is SQVTM, CDR2 ANQGSEA. CDR3 sequence (DNA): TGCAGCGTTGCTCACAGGGGGTCCTACTACGAGCAGTACTTC. It translates to CSVAHRGSYYEQYF.

This chain joins TRBV5-1 and TRBJ2-5; no definite D call. The CDR3 is 15 amino acids. Germline V lookup: CDR1 SGHRS, CDR2 YFSETQ. Trimming removed 2 bases at V and 1 base at J, with 12 bases between. CDR3 loop: CASSFDPNSQETQYF. The CDR3 DNA reads TGCGCCAGCAGCTTTGATCCTAACAGCCAAGAGACCCAGTACTTC.

The genes are TRBV15 and TRBJ1-3; D not resolved. Deletions cut 2 bases from V and 0 bases from J, with 14 bases between. This CDR3 has 17 residues. Germline loops: CDR1 LNHNV, CDR2 YYDKDF (reference sequence). As DNA, the CDR3 is TGTGCCACCAGCAGACTCTTTATGGGAGTCTCTGGAAACACCATATATTTT. Protein product: CATSRLFMGVSGNTIYF.

V is TRBV9 and J is TRBJ1-2; TRBD1 might be the D (5 bases). This CDR3 comprises 14 residues. Germline-derived CDR1 and CDR2 are SGDLS and YYNGEE. Trimming took off 3 bases at V and 4 bases at J, with 13 bases between the two ends. The CDR3 reads CASSAGLASYGYTF. In DNA, the CDR3 is TGTGCCAGCAGCGCGGGACTCGCCTCCTATGGCTACACCTTC.

This clone was picked up a small number of times. The V gene is TRBV29-1, the J gene TRBJ1-1; D perhaps matches TRBD1 (6 bases). CDR3 length: 12 amino acids. Trimming shortened V by 7 bases and J by 1 base, and 10 bases separated the two germline ends. Germline CDR1 SQVTM, CDR2 ANQGSEA. Written as DNA, the CDR3 is TGCAGCGCCCCGACAGGGAACACTGAAGCTTTCTTT. Amino acids: CSAPTGNTEAFF.

V gene TRBV10-3 combines with J gene TRBJ2-7; TRBD2 aligns across 11 bases. V gave up 10 bases and J gave up 3 bases; unmatched junction bases: 11. From germline, CDR1 is ENHRY and CDR2 SYGVKD. CDR3 length equals 15 residues. This CDR3 reads CATRESGTSGYEQYF. CDR3 DNA: TGTGCCACGCGAGAATCCGGGACTAGCGGCTACGAGCAGTACTTC.

The V gene is TRBV6-5, the J gene TRBJ1-3, with a tentative D call TRBD1 (5 bases). Germline loops: CDR1 MNHEY, CDR2 SVGAGI. V was pared by 10 bases and J by 2 bases, with 12 bases between. CDR3 length: 13 residues. CDR3: CATTGGTGNTIYF. The CDR3 coding sequence is TGTGCCACGACGGGGGGAACTGGAAACACCATATATTTT.

The CDR3 spells CASSPGQGLNNEQFF. CDR3 sequence (DNA): TGCGCCAGCAGCCCCGGACAGGGTCTAAACAATGAGCAGTTCTTC. The chain recombines TRBV5-1 with TRBJ2-1, with TRBD1 identical over 8 bases. Germline CDR1 is SGHRS and CDR2 is YFSETQ. The V segment lost 4 bases and the J segment 5 bases; nucleotides outside the gene matches: 8. The CDR3 sequence is 15 residues long.

The gene calls are TRBV2 and TRBJ1-4; D unclear. CDR1 and CDR2 (germline): SNHLY, FYNNEI. CDR3 length equals 14 residues. Trimming took 4 bases from V and 7 from J, leaving 13 bases between them. In DNA form, the CDR3 reads TGTGCCAGCAGTGTGGGAGGGAACGCTGAAAAACTGTTTTTT. It yields the protein CASSVGGNAEKLFF.

This clone turned up a few times. V is TRBV7-9 and J is TRBJ1-2, with TRBD1 matching over 7 bases. CDR3 length: 17 residues. CDR1 is SEHNR and CDR2 is FQNEAQ in the germline V gene (reference sequence). V lost 1 base to trimming and J lost 0 bases; unmatched junction nucleotides: 8. CDR3 sequence: CASSLGQGVPANYGYTF. The CDR3, as DNA: TGTGCCAGCAGCTTAGGTCAGGGGGTCCCTGCTAACTATGGCTACACCTTC.

On this clone itself: In the same sample, other DNA sequences code for this CDR3. The chain combines TRBV15 with TRBJ1-2; no clear D. V was shortened by 0 bases and J by 2 bases, with 4 bases between the two germline ends. Germline lookup yields CDR1 LNHNV and CDR2 YYDKDF (reference sequence). The CDR3 sequence is 13 residues long. As DNA, the CDR3 is TGTGCCACCAGCAGAGATCGGAACTATGGCTACACCTTC. Residues: CATSRDRNYGYTF.

V usage is TRBV10-3 and J usage is TRBJ1-6; D unclear. Germline V CDR1 and CDR2: ENHRY, SYGVKD. The CDR3 covers 11 residues. Trimming cost V 3 bases and J 14 bases, with 8 bases left between them. Here the CDR3 DNA reads TGTGCCATCAGTGATTCCCTTTCCCTCCACTTT. Its protein is CAISDSLSLHF.

The V call is TRBV5-1, the J call TRBJ2-7; 10 bases are a match to TRBD1. CDR1 is SGHRS, CDR2 YFSETQ, per germline. The CDR3 sequence is 16 residues long. The V and J ends lost 5 bases and 1 base, in that order; junction bases with no gene match: 9. The CDR3 bases are TGCGCCAGCAGTCTCCGGGACAGGGGTTTTTCCTACGAGCAGTACTTC. Its protein is CASSLRDRGFSYEQYF.